What follows describes a single T cell receptor beta chain. The sample originates from a study of blood T cell repertoires in COVID-19. Repertoires were generated with immunoSEQ multiplex PCR, while TCRdb's copy carries only in-frame clones and drops some. The sample has some 190,000 clones, about 88% seen once. Material for sequencing was PBMCs or T cells enriched from blood (not recorded which). The TCR comes from a woman aged 35 to 49 in a cohort exposed to, infected with or recovered from COVID-19 (not recorded which).

CDR3 DNA: TGTGCCAGCAGCTTAGAGAGGGAAAGAAACACCATATATTTT. This encodes CASSLERERNTIYF. This chain connects TRBV7-2 to TRBJ1-3; D is uncertain. Germline assignment: CDR1 SGHTA and CDR2 FQGNSA. This CDR3 has 14 amino acids. Trimming removed 1 base at V and 5 bases at J, with 9 bases between.